The entry that follows covers one TCR beta chain sequence. Trimming cost V 3 bases and J 2 bases, with 11 bases left between them. CDR1 is MNHEY, CDR2 SVGAGI, per germline. The CDR3 totals 14 residues. Using immunoSEQ multiplex PCR, the repertoire was profiled, and TCRdb retains in-frame clones only, with some absent. The top ten hold 1.8% of the sample, which has some 120,000 clones, 90% seen once. The record originates from a study of blood T cell repertoires in COVID-19. Input material: peripheral blood. The sequence derives from a human donor with active COVID-19. The donor label of this sample is uncertain. The rearrangement uses TRBV6-5 and TRBJ2-7, with D possibly TRBD1 on 5 matching bases. CDR3: CASSYDSPPYEQYF. In DNA, the CDR3 is TGTGCCAGCAGTTATGACAGTCCCCCCTACGAGCAGTACTTC.